These T cell receptor beta chains were read from a single sample in a study of T-cell memory formation after mild COVID-19. From the 5' RACE reads, TCRdb called clonotypes with MiXCR, one entry per CDR3 protein. The sample includes 350,000 to 500,000 distinct CDR3 sequences, 18% of them seen just once. Sequencing was done on a sample of PBMCs or a T cell subset sorted from them (not recorded which). All receptors derive from a man between 18 and 29 years old who had mild COVID-19 (a few samples of this study predate the infection). Cell type and time point are not known. Both conserved end residues are part of each CDR3. Each record gives: D gene, clone size, V gene, J gene, CDR3 protein, CDR3 DNA. D genes are given only for firm matches. Clone size appears in some rows only: once, few, many, or a class for an expanded clone.

.	.	TRBV6-6	TRBJ2-7	CASSNNREQYF	TGTGCCAGCAGCAACAATCGGGAGCAGTACTTC
.	.	TRBV4-3	TRBJ2-3	CASSQVESGTDTQYF	TGCGCCAGCAGCCAAGTTGAGAGCGGCACAGATACGCAGTATTTT
TRBD1	.	TRBV5-6	TRBJ1-2	CASSSGTGVGWYGYTF	TGTGCCAGCAGCTCCGGGACAGGGGTCGGTTGGTATGGCTACACCTTC
.	few	TRBV30	TRBJ2-3	CAWSVPSGVPDTQYF	TGTGCCTGGAGTGTACCTTCAGGGGTCCCAGATACGCAGTATTTT
.	many	TRBV5-1	TRBJ2-5	CASSLLSRNEETQYF	TGCGCCAGCAGCTTGTTGTCGAGGAATGAAGAGACCCAGTACTTC
TRBD1	few	TRBV30	TRBJ1-1	CAWSGTGVDTEAFF	TGTGCCTGGAGTGGGACAGGGGTGGACACTGAAGCTTTCTTT
TRBD2	.	TRBV6-5	TRBJ2-2	CASSYSPSGANTGELFF	TGTGCCAGCAGTTACTCTCCTAGCGGGGCGAACACCGGGGAGCTGTTTTTT
.	.	TRBV20-1	TRBJ2-4	CSAPSRAKNIQYF	TGCAGTGCTCCATCTCGGGCCAAAAACATTCAGTACTTC
TRBD1	.	TRBV28	TRBJ1-1	CASRGPTGGKAFF	TGTGCCAGCAGGGGTCCGACAGGGGGGAAAGCTTTCTTT
TRBD1	many	TRBV10-3	TRBJ2-5	CAISDRGRETQYF	TGTGCCATCAGTGACAGGGGGCGGGAGACCCAGTACTTC
.	.	TRBV2	TRBJ2-1	CASRFNEQFF	TGTGCCAGCAGGTTCAATGAGCAGTTCTTC
.	.	TRBV6-1	TRBJ2-3	CASSDWGLDTDTQYF	TGTGCCAGCAGTGATTGGGGTCTGGACACAGATACGCAGTATTTT
.	many	TRBV5-1	TRBJ2-7	CASSPDSLGGEQYF	TGCGCCAGCAGCCCGGACTCCCTCGGGGGCGAGCAGTACTTC
TRBD2	few	TRBV5-1	TRBJ2-7	CASSEALGGVPYEQYF	TGCGCCAGCAGCGAAGCCTTGGGGGGGGTACCCTACGAGCAGTACTTC
TRBD1	.	TRBV12-3/TRBV12-4	TRBJ1-1	CASSLSNRGEAFF	TGTGCCAGCAGTTTATCCAACAGGGGAGAAGCTTTCTTT
.	.	TRBV20-1	TRBJ1-1	CSARGTQGMNTEAFF	TGCAGTGCTAGAGGTACACAGGGCATGAACACTGAAGCTTTCTTT
.	.	TRBV3-1	TRBJ2-5	CASSQSTAEETQYF	TGTGCCAGCAGCCAATCAACTGCCGAAGAGACCCAGTACTTC
.	.	TRBV7-9	TRBJ1-5	CASSPVGGAGQPQHF	TGTGCCAGCAGCCCTGTCGGGGGGGCAGGGCAGCCCCAGCATTTT
.	.	TRBV18	TRBJ1-5	CASSANPGFNQPQHF	TGTGCCAGCTCGGCGAACCCAGGGTTCAATCAGCCCCAGCATTTT
.	.	TRBV6-2/TRBV6-3	TRBJ2-3	CASRDSRGIGADTQYF	TGTGCCAGCAGGGACTCGAGAGGGATCGGGGCAGATACGCAGTATTTT
.	.	TRBV12-3/TRBV12-4	TRBJ1-1	CASAQGGAMNTEAFF	TGTGCCAGCGCCCAGGGTGGGGCTATGAACACTGAAGCTTTCTTT
.	few	TRBV5-1	TRBJ1-2	CASTPGPGYGYTF	TGCGCCAGCACTCCTGGACCGGGCTATGGCTACACCTTC
TRBD2	few	TRBV7-2	TRBJ2-3	CASSLGGGGFLPADTQYF	TGTGCCAGCAGCTTAGGGGGCGGGGGATTTTTACCCGCAGATACGCAGTATTTT
TRBD1	once	TRBV6-2/TRBV6-3	TRBJ1-5	CASSPGTGVLQPQHF	TGTGCCAGCAGCCCCGGGACAGGGGTTTTGCAGCCCCAGCATTTT
.	.	TRBV28	TRBJ2-1	CASSLRGYEQFF	TGTGCCAGCAGTTTGAGAGGGTACGAGCAGTTCTTC
.	few	TRBV4-3	TRBJ2-3	CASSQEVPTDTQYF	TGCGCCAGCAGCCAAGAAGTCCCTACAGATACGCAGTATTTT
.	.	TRBV28	TRBJ1-1	CASSFSRGEAFF	TGTGCCAGCAGTTTCTCCAGGGGTGAAGCTTTCTTT
.	.	TRBV20-1	TRBJ1-5	CSATNWEYSNQPQHF	TGCAGTGCTACGAACTGGGAATATAGCAATCAGCCCCAGCATTTT
.	.	TRBV20-1	TRBJ1-1	CGARDGNTEAFF	TGCGGTGCTAGAGACGGGAACACTGAAGCTTTCTTT
TRBD2	many	TRBV7-9	TRBJ2-3	CASSPSLAGDGITDTQYF	TGTGCCAGCAGCCCTAGTTTAGCGGGGGACGGGATCACAGATACGCAGTATTTT
TRBD1	.	TRBV5-8	TRBJ2-6	CASSTPGQASAGANVLTF	TGTGCCAGCAGCACGCCGGGACAGGCAAGCGCTGGGGCCAACGTCCTGACTTTC
.	few	TRBV11-1	TRBJ1-1	CASSLINTEAFF	TGTGCCAGCAGCTTGATAAACACTGAAGCTTTCTTT
.	.	TRBV19	TRBJ1-1	CASSISFF	TGTGCCAGTAGTATTTCTTTCTTT
.	few	TRBV15	TRBJ2-5	CATSSGQEETQYF	TGTGCCACCAGCAGTGGTCAAGAAGAGACCCAGTACTTC
.	.	TRBV12-3/TRBV12-4	TRBJ1-1	CASVLNTEAFF	TGTGCCAGCGTACTGAACACTGAAGCTTTCTTT
.	few	TRBV21-1	TRBJ2-1	CASSEGGFRNEQFF	TGTGCCAGCAGTGAAGGGGGGTTTAGGAATGAGCAGTTCTTC
.	few	TRBV5-6	TRBJ2-5	CASSLRGGGTETQYF	TGTGCCAGCAGCTTGCGTGGAGGGGGCACGGAGACCCAGTACTTC
TRBD2	few	TRBV5-1	TRBJ2-5	CASTPGLARETQYF	TGCGCCAGCACCCCGGGACTAGCGAGAGAGACCCAGTACTTC
TRBD1	.	TRBV10-3	TRBJ2-1	CATSDRRGDEQFF	TGTGCCACCTCGGACAGGCGTGGGGATGAGCAGTTCTTC
.	few	TRBV21-1	TRBJ1-6	CASSSCPGTPYNSPLHF	TGTGCCAGCAGCAGCTGTCCCGGGACACCCTATAATTCACCCCTCCACTTT